Below, 29 T cell receptor beta chains from the same sample are listed, as sequenced in a study of CD8 T cell repertoires and HIV-1 epitope variants (dated by TCRdb to 2020 to 2022). The method was the immunoSEQ multiplex PCR assay. What TCRdb holds here is the immuneACCESS table cut down to in-frame rearrangements. Part of the clones is not present; checked against another copy, under half of the missing clones reflect an unresolved V gene, and the others are unexplained. A total of fewer than 6,000 clones appear in this sample, less than 65% of them only once. The ten largest clones take up around 43% of the sample. Which antigens these TCRs recognize remains unknown. The sample comprised cultured CD8+ T cells derived from PBMCs. The receptors were gathered from a male donor with HIV.

This rearrangement joins TRBV5-5 to TRBJ1-5, with D hard to call. The length of the CDR3 is 15 residues. CDR1 and CDR2 (germline): SGHKS, YYEKEE (reference sequence). V was trimmed by 0 bases and J by 0 bases, leaving 7 bases between them. CDR3 region: CASSLGGYSNQPQHF. CDR3 sequence (DNA): TGTGCCAGCAGCTTGGGAGGGTATAGCAATCAGCCCCAGCATTTT.

The chain uses TRBV4-3 and TRBJ1-1; D gene ambiguous. The CDR3 is made up of 14 amino acids. V lost 0 bases to trimming and J lost 1 base, with 6 bases between them. Germline CDR1 reads LGHNA; CDR2 reads YSLEER. The CDR3 DNA follows: TGCGCCAGCAGCCAAGATCCGAAGAACACTGAAGCTTTCTTT. Translating it yields CASSQDPKNTEAFF.

The J gene is TRBJ2-7, the V gene TRBV2; D is ambiguous. This CDR3 contains 13 residues. Trimming stripped 3 bases from V and 2 bases from J, with 8 bases between. The germline gives CDR1 SNHLY, CDR2 FYNNEI. CDR3 in DNA: TGTGCCAGCAGTGATAACGGTGCCTACGAGCAGTACTTC. This encodes CASSDNGAYEQYF.

CDR3 DNA: TGTGCCAGCAGTGAACTCGCAGGGGTCTTCTACGAGCAGTACTTC. Amino acids: CASSELAGVFYEQYF. The gene calls are TRBV6-1 and TRBJ2-7, with a tentative D call TRBD1 (6 bases). Germline V lookup: CDR1 MNHNS, CDR2 SASEGT. CDR3 length: 15 residues. The V and J ends lost 2 bases and 3 bases respectively, with 14 bases between them.

The gene calls are TRBV19 and TRBJ1-2; D is possibly TRBD1 (5 bases). Trimming cost V 5 bases and J 0 bases, with 7 bases left between them. CDR3 length equals 13 residues. Per germline, CDR1 LNHDA and CDR2 SQIVND (reference sequence). DNA for the CDR3: TGTGCCAGTAGTCCGGGACCTAACTATGGCTACACCTTC. The encoded protein is CASSPGPNYGYTF. The full variable domain, completed using reference TRBV19 and TRBJ1-2, is DGGITQSPKYLFRKEGQNVTLSCEQNLNHDAMYWYRQDPGQGLRLIYYSQIVNDFQKGDIAEGYSVSREKKESFPLTVTSAQKNPTAFYLCASSPGPNYGYTFGSGTRLTVV.

This CDR3 reads CASSQLDGPVHEQYF. CDR3 nucleotide sequence: TGTGCCAGCAGCCAACTTGACGGCCCGGTCCACGAGCAGTACTTC. The rearrangement joins TRBV14 to TRBJ2-7; D is undetermined. The germline CDR1 and CDR2 sequences are SGHDN and FVKESK. This CDR3 contains 15 residues. Between the trimmed V and J ends, which lost 2 bases and 5 bases, there was a span of 16 bases.

The chain combines TRBV7-9 with TRBJ2-7; 7 positions match TRBD1. Germline lookup yields CDR1 SEHNR and CDR2 FQNEAQ (reference sequence). This CDR3 region has 11 residues. Losses at the gene ends were 8 bases for V and 5 bases for J; bases not matched to a gene: 3. CDR3 in amino acids: CASATGDEQYF. The DNA of the CDR3 is TGTGCCAGCGCAACAGGGGACGAGCAGTACTTC.

The chain carries TRBV30 and TRBJ2-7; TRBD2 might be the D (6 bases). The V and J ends lost 0 bases and 2 bases respectively, with 8 bases between them. Germline CDR1 reads GTSNPN; CDR2 reads SVGIG (reference sequence). The CDR3 totals 13 residues. CDR3 in DNA: TGTGCCTGGAGTGTATCGGGGGCCTACGAGCAGTACTTC. Residues: CAWSVSGAYEQYF.

This clone is deemed large. The V gene is TRBV15, the J gene TRBJ2-5, with no clear D. The CDR3 has 13 amino acids. V shed 0 bases and J shed 4 bases, with 6 bases lying between them. Germline CDR1 reads LNHNV; CDR2 reads YYDKDF (reference sequence). As DNA, the CDR3 is TGTGCCACCAGCAGAGATCGGAGAGAGACCCAGTACTTC. It is translated as CATSRDRRETQYF.

The chain is built from TRBV27 and TRBJ1-3; a possible D gene is TRBD1 (6 bases). This CDR3 comprises 15 residues. Germline V lookup: CDR1 MNHEY, CDR2 SMNVEV (reference sequence). V gave up 8 bases and J gave up 3 bases, with 17 bases separating them. CDR3 amino acids: CASALGGAYGNTIYF. The CDR3 region has the DNA TGTGCCAGCGCCCTAGGGGGGGCCTATGGAAACACCATATATTTT.

This chain uses TRBV28 with TRBJ2-7, with D possibly being TRBD1 or TRBD2 (5 bases each). V gave up 3 bases and J gave up 5 bases, with 14 bases separating them. The length of the CDR3 is 14 residues. The germline V gene encodes CDR1 MDHEN and CDR2 SYDVKM. CDR3 amino acids: CASSFVSGTDEQYF. The CDR3 DNA is TGTGCCAGCAGTTTCGTATCAGGGACCGACGAGCAGTACTTC.

V and J are TRBV14 and TRBJ1-1, with D tentatively TRBD1 (5 bases). There are 13 residues in the CDR3. The germline V and J ends were trimmed by 4 bases and 6 bases, with 12 bases remaining between them. CDR1 and CDR2 (germline): SGHDN, FVKESK. The CDR3 DNA is TGTGCCAGCAGCCCCCCGGGGGACCCTGAAGCTTTCTTT. Residues: CASSPPGDPEAFF.

In this sample, this clone turned up a few times. The chain joins TRBV5-6 to TRBJ2-1; TRBD2 aligns across 13 bases. The CDR3 is 19 residues long. The germline V gene has CDR1 SGHDT and CDR2 YYEEEE. With 3 bases clipped from V and 8 bases from J, the junction kept 17 bases outside the gene matches. CDR3 protein: CASSSSIQDGLAGVHEQFF. The CDR3 DNA reads as TGTGCCAGCAGCTCATCAATTCAAGATGGACTAGCGGGGGTTCATGAGCAGTTCTTC. The full variable domain, rest sourced from reference TRBV5-6 and TRBJ2-1, is DAGVTQSPTHLIKTRGQQVTLRCSPKSGHDTVSWYQQALGQGPQFIFQYYEEEERQRGNFPDRFSGHQFPNYSSELNVNALLLGDSALYLCASSSSIQDGLAGVHEQFFGPGTRLTVL.

This clone was found once. The rearrangement uses TRBV5-1 and TRBJ2-1; D perhaps matches TRBD2 (5 bases). The CDR3 is 16 amino acids. CDR1 is SGHRS, CDR2 YFSETQ, per germline. V was pared by 4 bases and J by 5 bases, with 19 bases between. The CDR3 DNA follows: TGCGCCAGCAGCCTAACTAGGGAATTACGGGACAATGAGCAGTTCTTC. Its protein is CASSLTRELRDNEQFF.

The chain links TRBV28 to TRBJ2-7; 12 nucleotides match TRBD2. V shed 5 bases and J 0 bases; nucleotides not matched to a gene: 5. CDR3 length equals 16 residues. Germline V CDR1 and CDR2: MDHEN, SYDVKM. The CDR3 DNA is TGTGCCAGCAGTCTGCTAGCGGGGGGGAACTCCTACGAGCAGTACTTC. Its translation: CASSLLAGGNSYEQYF.

The DNA for the CDR3 is TGTGCCAGCGCGGTATATAGCGCAGGCGGGGAGCTGTTTTTT. Protein product: CASAVYSAGGELFF. The chain couples TRBV5-8 to TRBJ2-2; tentatively, D is TRBD2 (5 bases). Trimming took off 7 bases at V and 7 bases at J, with 17 bases between the two ends. This CDR3 comprises 14 residues. The V gene's germline CDR1 is SGHTS and CDR2 YDEGEE.

J is TRBJ1-3 and V is TRBV27, with a tentative D call TRBD1 (5 bases). Germline lookup yields CDR1 MNHEY and CDR2 SMNVEV (reference sequence). V gave up 5 bases and J gave up 3 bases, with 14 bases separating them. The CDR3 consists of 15 residues. CDR3 nucleotide sequence: TGTGCCAGCAGTCTAACCGCAGGGTTTGGAAACACCATATATTTT. Its translation: CASSLTAGFGNTIYF.

This clone is a singleton in its sample. The V and J genes are TRBV28 and TRBJ1-1; 7 nucleotides agree with TRBD1. The CDR3 loop spans 17 amino acids. The trim removed 4 bases at V and 6 bases at J, leaving 17 bases unmatched. The germline V gene has CDR1 MDHEN and CDR2 SYDVKM. The CDR3 sequence: CASSSPAGGPRGAEAFF. In DNA form, the CDR3 reads TGTGCCAGCAGTTCCCCAGCAGGGGGACCCCGGGGGGCTGAAGCTTTCTTT.

The chain joins TRBV27 to TRBJ2-2, with 10 bases identical to TRBD1. Trimming at V came to 0 bases and at J to 5 bases, leaving 3 bases not matched to a gene. Germline lookup yields CDR1 MNHEY and CDR2 SMNVEV (reference sequence). The CDR3 is 16 residues long. CDR3 amino acids: CASSLSGQGETGELFF. DNA for the CDR3: TGTGCCAGCAGTTTATCCGGACAGGGGGAAACCGGGGAGCTGTTTTTT.

This clone was picked up a small number of times. This sequence joins TRBV7-8 and TRBJ2-2, with 9 nucleotides matching TRBD1. The V and J ends lost 8 bases and 2 bases, in that order; junction bases with no gene match: 12. CDR1 and CDR2 (germline): SGHVS, FQNEAQ. This CDR3 region has 17 residues. The DNA for the CDR3 is TGTGCCAGCTCTATTTCCAGGACAGGGGTTAACACCGGGGAGCTGTTTTTT. It translates to CASSISRTGVNTGELFF.

The rearrangement uses TRBV14 and TRBJ1-2; D not resolved. The CDR3 loop spans 14 amino acids. The V gene lost 5 bases and the J gene lost 4 bases, with 14 bases spanning the gap. Germline V CDR1 and CDR2: SGHDN, FVKESK. DNA of the CDR3: TGTGCCAGCAGCGCTTCTGGAAAGACCTATGGCTACACCTTC. Amino acids: CASSASGKTYGYTF.

The chain recombines TRBV19 with TRBJ2-7; D is perhaps TRBD1 (5 bases). The CDR3 consists of 14 residues. Germline values: CDR1 LNHDA, CDR2 SQIVND (reference sequence). V lost 6 bases and J 4 bases, leaving 16 bases between the germline ends. The CDR3 DNA is TGTGCCAGTAGCCCCGGCAGGGTGATTTACGAGCAGTACTTC. This codes for CASSPGRVIYEQYF.

By frequency in the sample, this clone is medium-sized. V is TRBV5-5 and J is TRBJ2-5, with 11 positions matching TRBD2. The CDR3 covers 15 residues. Looked up from germline, CDR1 is SGHKS and CDR2 is YYEKEE (reference sequence). V was pared by 2 bases and J by 2 bases, with 2 bases of the junction left unmatched. The CDR3 here is CASSFSSGGQETQYF. CDR3 DNA sequence: TGTGCCAGCAGCTTTTCTAGCGGGGGGCAAGAGACCCAGTACTTC.

This clone was seen more than once but under ten times. The chain joins TRBV10-1 to TRBJ1-1; D is unresolved. Trimming stripped 3 bases from V and 0 bases from J, with 8 bases between. The CDR3 runs 14 residues. Germline V lookup: CDR1 WNHNN, CDR2 SYGVQD (reference sequence). The CDR3 DNA follows: TGCGCCAGCAGTGACGGCAGCTTGAACACTGAAGCTTTCTTT. The encoded protein is CASSDGSLNTEAFF.

The rearrangement uses TRBV27 and TRBJ2-3; 9 nucleotides line up with TRBD1. This CDR3 is 15 amino acids long. V lost 2 bases and J lost 2; bases outside the gene matches: 2. Germline V gives CDR1 MNHEY, CDR2 SMNVEV (reference sequence). DNA of the CDR3: TGTGCCAGCAGTTTAACAGGGGGCAACACAGATACGCAGTATTTT. It encodes CASSLTGGNTDTQYF.

The genes are TRBV5-4 and TRBJ2-7; D uncertain. The germline CDR1 and CDR2 sequences are SGHNT and YYREEE (reference sequence). The length of the CDR3 is 12 residues. Trimming cost V 0 bases and J 5 bases, with 6 bases left between them. The DNA for the CDR3 is TGTGCCAGCAGCTTGGAAAGGCACGAGCAGTACTTC. Translated: CASSLERHEQYF.

The chain carries TRBV7-2 and TRBJ2-7; the match to TRBD2 covers 8 bases. CDR3 length equals 14 residues. Germline CDR1 is SGHTA and CDR2 is FQGNSA. After removal of 2 bases from V and 2 bases from J, the junction contained 2 bases not matched to a gene. This CDR3 reads CASSLIAGTYEQYF. In DNA form, the CDR3 reads TGTGCCAGCAGCTTAATAGCGGGGACCTACGAGCAGTACTTC.

This chain joins TRBV7-8 and TRBJ2-4, with TRBD2 as a possible D gene (6 bases). V lost 11 bases, J lost 5 bases, and 13 bases lay in between. The CDR3 is 12 residues long. Germline CDR1 reads SGHVS; CDR2 reads FQNEAQ. The CDR3 is CALGEDQNIQYF. In nucleotides, the CDR3 is TGTGCCTTGGGGGAGGACCAAAACATTCAGTACTTC.

This clone appeared once. The CDR3 coding sequence is TGTGCCAGCAGCTTAGAGGCGGTAGAATATAGCAATGAGCAGTTCTTC. Translation gives CASSLEAVEYSNEQFF. This chain connects TRBV7-8 to TRBJ2-1; D not resolved. The CDR3 is 16 amino acids. The germline gives CDR1 SGHVS, CDR2 FQNEAQ. V gave up 1 base and J gave up 6 bases, with 16 bases separating them. The whole variable domain, filled in from reference TRBV7-8 and TRBJ2-1, reads GAGVSQSPRYKVAKRGQDVALRCDPISGHVSLFWYQQALGQGPEFLTYFQNEAQLDKSGLPSDRFFAERPEGSVSTLKIQRTQQEDSAVYLCASSLEAVEYSNEQFFGPGTRLTVL.